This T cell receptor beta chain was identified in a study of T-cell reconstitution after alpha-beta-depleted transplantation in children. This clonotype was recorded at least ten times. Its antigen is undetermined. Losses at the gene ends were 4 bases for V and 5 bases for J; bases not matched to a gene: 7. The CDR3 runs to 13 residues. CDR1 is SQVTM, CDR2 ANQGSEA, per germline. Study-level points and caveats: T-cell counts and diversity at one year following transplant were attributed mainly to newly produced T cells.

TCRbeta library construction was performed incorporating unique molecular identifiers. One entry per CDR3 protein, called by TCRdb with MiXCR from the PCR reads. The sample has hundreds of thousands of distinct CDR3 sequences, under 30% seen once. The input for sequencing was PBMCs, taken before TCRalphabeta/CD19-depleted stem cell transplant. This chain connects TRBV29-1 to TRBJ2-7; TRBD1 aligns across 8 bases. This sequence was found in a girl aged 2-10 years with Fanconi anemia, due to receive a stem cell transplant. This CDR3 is CSVGRGRWDEQYF. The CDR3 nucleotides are TGCAGCGTTGGCAGGGGGCGTTGGGACGAGCAGTACTTC.